The rows below give T cell receptor beta chains drawn from one sample of a study of hypomethylating agent response in myelodysplastic syndrome. The repertoire was sequenced with immunoSEQ multiplex PCR; TCRdb's copy has only in-frame clones and lacks some. The sample has around 4,700 clones; more than 70% are singletons. The input for sequencing was bone marrow, taken before or after starting hypomethylating agent treatment for myelodysplastic syndrome (not recorded which). The receptors here all came from a human donor with myelodysplastic syndrome. CDR3s leave out the opening cysteine and the closing phenylalanine or tryptophan. Fields, in order: V gene, CDR3 protein.

v_call: TRBV7-9; cdr3_aa: ASIPGTGGFEQY
v_call: TRBV5-4; cdr3_aa: ASSSKTGNTEAF
v_call: TRBV19; cdr3_aa: ASSRDPGNEQF
v_call: TRBV7-3; cdr3_aa: ASSSLGRSSGANVLT
v_call: TRBV18; cdr3_aa: ASLGRTGGSSGGELF
v_call: TRBV19; cdr3_aa: ASRPPRGYPDTQY
v_call: TRBV5-8; cdr3_aa: ASSLWLSGEGEKLF
v_call: TRBV29-1; cdr3_aa: SVVTGGAGDTQY
v_call: TRBV9; cdr3_aa: ASSGRLDTIY
v_call: TRBV27; cdr3_aa: ASSPGVGFRTVSYEQY
v_call: TRBV7-9; cdr3_aa: ASRTSGAPLH
v_call: TRBV28; cdr3_aa: ASTPHGGGPYEQY
v_call: TRBV6-1; cdr3_aa: ASSESDYGYT
v_call: TRBV19; cdr3_aa: ASTPRMGRSHEQY
v_call: TRBV11-2; cdr3_aa: ASLNPGAGAGETQY
v_call: TRBV11-2; cdr3_aa: ASSRMTGGTDTQY
v_call: TRBV29-1; cdr3_aa: SVDGAGVRSYNEQF
v_call: TRBV28; cdr3_aa: ASLPGGMGTGNTIY
v_call: TRBV5-1; cdr3_aa: ASRDAPGSAQH
v_call: TRBV19; cdr3_aa: ASSIDSAGTSGRARDTQY
v_call: TRBV6-6; cdr3_aa: ASSYSKELTEAF
v_call: TRBV28; cdr3_aa: ASSFGDRGNYGYT
v_call: TRBV19; cdr3_aa: ASSPRGMGEGFTDTQY
v_call: TRBV19; cdr3_aa: ASSIAPRTGHGYT
v_call: TRBV7-6; cdr3_aa: ASSLGGGDTEAF
v_call: TRBV7-8; cdr3_aa: ASSLTGANEQY
v_call: TRBV5-1; cdr3_aa: ASSLRARADKRNTEAF
v_call: TRBV5-1; cdr3_aa: ASSFGLAGTIWGDTQY
v_call: TRBV2; cdr3_aa: ATEPGNYEQY
v_call: TRBV9; cdr3_aa: ASSVDPQGPNYGYT
v_call: TRBV5-1; cdr3_aa: ASSLEGTGNTIY
v_call: TRBV15; cdr3_aa: ATSRGGQTEPYT
v_call: TRBV28; cdr3_aa: ASTLPGYEQF
v_call: TRBV29-1; cdr3_aa: SVELLADEQF
v_call: TRBV6-5; cdr3_aa: ASSFWESGANVLT
v_call: TRBV25-1; cdr3_aa: ASSEGVGGASTQY
v_call: TRBV15; cdr3_aa: ATSRERGIAEAF
v_call: TRBV9; cdr3_aa: ASSVSYSGHNEQF
v_call: TRBV7-8; cdr3_aa: ASSLAGGDGSYNEQF
v_call: TRBV6-9; cdr3_aa: ASSYRRGQGDAF
v_call: TRBV18; cdr3_aa: ASSPRSEAGATGELF